This TCR beta chain originates from a study of CD4 T cells in relation to SARS-CoV-2 and coronaviruses. At the level of the study: Controls used an HIV-1 Nef peptide pool or no peptide. Study-wide results and limits: Crossreactive clones expanded significantly less to SARS-CoV-2 than monoreactive clones.

This clone was picked up a small number of times. Antigen: not known. The CDR3 runs to 13 residues. Per the germline V gene, CDR1 is LNHDA and CDR2 is SQIVND (reference sequence). V was shortened by 5 bases and J by 0 bases, with 7 bases between the two germline ends. Profiled with immunoSEQ multiplex PCR; TCRdb holds only in-frame clones, not every one. The sample shows around 25,000 clones, about 80% of them seen only once. CD4+ T cells from unexposed donors were obtained before the COVID-19 pandemic (2011-2018). After more than eight days of culture, CD4+ T cells were isolated. Source material: CD4+ T cells from PBMCs, cultured in vitro. The chain links TRBV19 to TRBJ1-1, with D perhaps matching TRBD1 (5 bases). The sequence was collected from a human donor in good health. The CDR3 bases are TGTGCCAGTAGTCGGGGCATGAACACTGAAGCTTTCTTT. Its translation is CASSRGMNTEAFF.